This T cell receptor beta chain was retrieved from a study of post-analysis software for immune sequencing data. Study overall: Courses of disease covered relapsing-remitting, secondary progressive and progressive-relapsing multiple sclerosis.

Unique molecular identifiers featured in each of the TCR beta cDNA libraries. TCRdb reprocessed the PCR reads with MiXCR, giving one entry per CDR3 protein. The table has 700,000 to 900,000 distinct CDR3 sequences, around 46% seen once; the top ten hold roughly 5.2%. General study points: Pronounced co-clustering by F measure was evident among identically batched samples. Comparison of patients with controls showed five or six TRBV segments more frequent in patients, TRBV5-6, TRBV5-1 and TRBV20-1 among them. Controls' normalized Chao1 diversity significantly exceeded that of multiple sclerosis patients.

This clonotype has only a few counts. Its antigen is currently unknown. The CDR3 is made up of 16 amino acids. Per germline, CDR1 LNHNV and CDR2 YYDKDF (reference sequence). With V trimmed by 3 bases and J by 4 bases, 11 bases remained unmatched. This TCR was recovered from a girl between 10 and 17 years old with multiple sclerosis. J is TRBJ2-7 and V is TRBV15; 8 positions agree with TRBD2. Sample: blood. The CDR3 DNA reads TGTGCCACCAGCAGCCGAGTCGGGACTAGGGGTTACGAGCAGTACTTC. Protein: CATSSRVGTRGYEQYF.